These T cell receptor beta chains were read from a single sample in a study of T cell repertoires in ileal Crohn's disease. The table came from immunoSEQ multiplex PCR; TCRdb's copy has only in-frame clones and leaves some out. The sample shows more than 13,000 clones, more than 60% of them seen only once. The sample taken for sequencing was ileal tissue. The receptors here all came from an adult with Crohn's disease. The CDR3 runs from the conserved cysteine through the conserved F or W. Fields, in order: V gene, clone size, J gene, D gene, CDR3 protein, CDR3 DNA. The D gene is left open where the match is weak. Clone size is shown for a subset of rows, as once, few, many or a class of expanded clone.

TRBV11-2	-	TRBJ2-5	TRBD2	CASSPIGGRAGLKTQYF	TGTGCCAGCAGCCCTATAGGCGGGAGGGCCGGATTAAAGACCCAGTACTTC
TRBV25-1	few	TRBJ2-1	-	CASSEWGNEQFF	TGTGCCAGCAGTGAATGGGGGAACGAGCAGTTCTTC
TRBV6-4	-	TRBJ1-1	-	CASSERENTEAFF	TGTGCCAGCAGTGAACGGGAGAACACTGAAGCTTTCTTT
TRBV6-1	-	TRBJ1-1	-	CASTNRRRGEAFF	TGTGCCAGTACAAACCGACGTAGGGGGGAAGCTTTCTTT
TRBV27	few	TRBJ2-3	-	CASSPLGDTQYF	TGTGCCAGCAGTCCCCTGGGAGATACGCAGTATTTT
TRBV5-6	few	TRBJ2-6	-	CASSLVLGANVLTF	TGTGCCAGCAGCTTGGTGCTGGGGGCCAACGTCCTGACTTTC
TRBV5-1	-	TRBJ2-1	-	CASSLDGEQFF	TGCGCCAGCAGCTTGGATGGTGAGCAGTTCTTC
TRBV5-1	-	TRBJ2-2	TRBD2	CASSPTSGGATGELFF	TGCGCCAGCAGCCCGACTAGCGGGGGGGCCACCGGGGAGCTGTTTTTT
TRBV30	few	TRBJ2-3	-	CAWHLRNTDTQYF	TGTGCCTGGCACTTAAGGAACACAGATACGCAGTATTTT
TRBV4-1	-	TRBJ2-2	-	CASSQGHTANTGELFF	TGCGCCAGCAGCCAAGGTCACACCGCGAACACCGGGGAGCTGTTTTTT
TRBV5-1	-	TRBJ2-3	-	CASSRGEVDTQYF	TGCGCCAGCAGCAGAGGGGAGGTAGATACGCAGTATTTT
TRBV30	-	TRBJ1-4	TRBD1	CASIHRTGDEKLFF	TGTGCCAGTATCCATAGGACAGGGGATGAAAAACTGTTTTTT
TRBV6-5	-	TRBJ1-2	-	CASSPRWGANYGYTF	TGTGCCAGCAGCCCAAGATGGGGGGCTAACTATGGCTACACCTTC
TRBV5-4	once	TRBJ1-2	-	CASSRGGPTREYGYTF	TGTGCCAGCAGCCGGGGGGGTCCCACCCGGGAGTATGGCTACACCTTC
TRBV7-2	-	TRBJ2-3	-	CASSFRYPDTQYF	TGTGCCAGCAGCTTCCGATACCCAGATACGCAGTATTTT
TRBV7-2	-	TRBJ2-1	TRBD2	CASSGRGGSSYNEQFF	TGTGCCAGCAGCGGCCGCGGGGGGAGCTCCTACAATGAGCAGTTCTTC
TRBV5-4	-	TRBJ2-1	TRBD1	CASSLGGQGFYNEQFF	TGTGCCAGCAGCTTGGGGGGACAGGGCTTCTACAATGAGCAGTTCTTC
TRBV15	few	TRBJ2-3	-	CATSDSGGTDTQYF	TGTGCCACCAGCGACTCTGGGGGTACAGATACGCAGTATTTT
TRBV19	-	TRBJ1-1	-	CASSPGQMNTEAFF	TGTGCCAGTAGTCCAGGACAGATGAACACTGAAGCTTTCTTT
TRBV15	-	TRBJ1-5	TRBD1	CATSGRDRGLVQPQHF	TGTGCCACCAGCGGCCGGGACAGGGGGCTTGTTCAGCCCCAGCATTTT
TRBV30	-	TRBJ2-5	TRBD1	CAWSVNRGLRTTQYF	TGTGCCTGGAGTGTAAACAGGGGGCTTCGGACGACCCAGTACTTC
TRBV7-2	-	TRBJ2-1	-	CASSLNGGLNEQFF	TGTGCCAGCAGCTTGAACGGGGGGCTCAATGAGCAGTTCTTC
TRBV5-1	-	TRBJ1-4	-	CASSLQDREKLFF	TGCGCCAGCAGCTTGCAGGACAGAGAAAAACTGTTTTTT
TRBV5-6	-	TRBJ2-7	-	CASSLPGDPSYEQYF	TGTGCCAGCAGCCTCCCAGGGGACCCATCCTACGAGCAGTACTTC
TRBV7-2	-	TRBJ2-4	-	CASSLGRQIGIQYF	TGTGCCAGCAGCTTAGGGCGCCAAATTGGCATTCAGTACTTC
TRBV19	-	TRBJ2-5	TRBD2	CASSIGLAEETQYF	TGTGCCAGTAGTATAGGGCTAGCGGAAGAGACCCAGTACTTC
TRBV5-1	few	TRBJ1-1	TRBD1	CASSLGGQGLNTEAFF	TGCGCCAGCAGCTTGGGGGGACAGGGACTGAACACTGAAGCTTTCTTT
TRBV28	-	TRBJ1-2	-	CASSLALTGRVRGYTF	TGTGCCAGCAGTTTGGCCTTGACAGGTAGAGTGAGAGGCTACACCTTC
TRBV5-1	-	TRBJ1-4	-	CASSLGPGDEKLFF	TGCGCCAGCAGTTTGGGGCCAGGGGATGAAAAACTGTTTTTT
TRBV7-2	-	TRBJ2-7	TRBD1	CASSLNAGGASYF	TGTGCCAGCAGCTTAAATGCAGGGGGCGCTTCGTACTTC
TRBV5-4	-	TRBJ1-4	-	CASSLTGRGSLANEKLFF	TGTGCCAGCAGCTTGACGGGCAGGGGAAGTCTCGCTAATGAAAAACTGTTTTTT
TRBV7-7	-	TRBJ2-7	-	CASSPGRSYEQYF	TGTGCCAGCAGCCCAGGGCGCTCCTACGAGCAGTACTTC
TRBV4-1	-	TRBJ2-7	TRBD2	CASSQVLANEQYF	TGCGCCAGCAGCCAAGTACTAGCGAACGAGCAGTACTTC
TRBV30	-	TRBJ2-7	TRBD1	CAWTRQGASYEQYF	TGTGCCTGGACCCGACAGGGGGCATCCTACGAGCAGTACTTC
TRBV2	few	TRBJ2-3	TRBD2	CASKAGGLAGVGSRRPYF	TGTGCCAGCAAGGCTGGGGGACTAGCGGGGGTCGGGTCCCGACGACCGTATTTT
TRBV28	-	TRBJ2-6	TRBD2	CASSPGLATSSGANVLTF	TGTGCCAGCAGTCCCGGACTAGCTACCTCGTCTGGGGCCAACGTCCTGACTTTC
TRBV30	once	TRBJ2-7	TRBD1	CACPMGTGGGEQYF	TGTGCCTGCCCGATGGGGACAGGGGGCGGGGAGCAGTACTTC
TRBV12-5	-	TRBJ1-2	-	CASGQTSGYTF	TGTGCTAGTGGACAAACTTCGGGCTACACCTTC
TRBV19	-	TRBJ1-2	TRBD1	CASSIGGTGRGPNYGYTF	TGTGCCAGTAGTATAGGAGGGACAGGAAGGGGTCCTAACTATGGCTACACCTTC
TRBV5-3	-	TRBJ2-1	-	CASSTGARNNEQFF	TGTGCCAGCAGTACTGGGGCCAGGAACAATGAGCAGTTCTTC
TRBV6-5	-	TRBJ1-2	TRBD1	CASSLQGDGYTF	TGTGCCAGCAGTTTACAGGGGGATGGCTACACCTTC
TRBV6-4	-	TRBJ1-6	-	CASSGQPNSPLHF	TGTGCCAGTTCAGGACAGCCTAATTCACCCCTCCACTTT
TRBV7-2	-	TRBJ1-1	-	CASSFFVYTEAFF	TGTGCCAGCAGCTTCTTTGTTTACACTGAAGCTTTCTTT
TRBV7-2	once	TRBJ2-5	-	CASSPPRGTQYF	TGTGCCAGCAGCCCTCCCCGAGGAACCCAGTACTTC
TRBV7-6	-	TRBJ2-5	-	CASSSPQVETQYF	TGTGCCAGCAGCTCTCCGCAGGTCGAGACCCAGTACTTC
TRBV6-5	-	TRBJ1-1	TRBD1	CASSYWGQGSSEAFF	TGTGCCAGCAGTTATTGGGGACAGGGAAGTTCTGAAGCTTTCTTT
TRBV7-6	-	TRBJ1-6	-	CASSFLGGGPLHF	TGTGCCAGCAGCTTCCTCGGAGGAGGACCCCTCCACTTT
TRBV4-3	-	TRBJ2-7	-	CASSQDWGASYEQYF	TGCGCCAGCAGCCAAGATTGGGGGGCCAGCTACGAGCAGTACTTC
TRBV7-2	-	TRBJ1-2	-	CASSLGGRERDGYTF	TGTGCCAGCAGCTTAGGGGGCAGGGAAAGGGATGGCTACACCTTC
TRBV9	-	TRBJ1-3	-	CASSVGSWGTTGGNTIYF	TGTGCCAGCAGCGTAGGATCTTGGGGGACAACGGGTGGAAACACCATATATTTT
TRBV11-1	few	TRBJ1-6	-	CASSSGRNSPLHF	TGTGCCAGCAGCTCAGGCCGCAATTCACCCCTCCACTTT
TRBV27	-	TRBJ2-7	TRBD2	CASSLSGLAGEVGSYEQYF	TGTGCCAGCAGTTTATCCGGACTAGCGGGAGAAGTCGGGTCCTACGAGCAGTACTTC
TRBV16	-	TRBJ1-1	-	CASSHSGQGTTEAFF	TGTGCCAGCAGCCACTCGGGGCAGGGAACCACTGAAGCTTTCTTT
TRBV25-1	-	TRBJ2-6	-	CASSDGYGANVLTF	TGTGCCAGCAGTGATGGGTATGGGGCCAACGTCCTGACTTTC
TRBV30	few	TRBJ2-7	-	CAWSDGPTGYEQYF	TGTGCCTGGAGCGATGGACCTACGGGTTACGAGCAGTACTTC
TRBV21-1	-	TRBJ2-5	-	CASSTGTGGQETQYF	TGTGCCAGCTCCACCGGGACAGGTGGGCAAGAGACCCAGTACTTC
TRBV20-1	-	TRBJ2-5	-	CSNRAGETQYF	TGCAGTAACAGGGCCGGAGAGACCCAGTACTTC
TRBV29-1	medium-sized	TRBJ1-1	TRBD1	CSAAVGQGRTEAFF	TGCAGCGCAGCGGTCGGACAGGGTCGCACTGAAGCTTTCTTT
TRBV9	-	TRBJ1-2	TRBD1	CASSVGGIQGGYYGYTF	TGTGCCAGCAGCGTAGGGGGTATCCAAGGGGGCTACTATGGCTACACCTTC
TRBV19	once	TRBJ2-1	-	CASSIEARTNEQFF	TGTGCCAGTAGTATTGAGGCAAGGACCAATGAGCAGTTCTTC